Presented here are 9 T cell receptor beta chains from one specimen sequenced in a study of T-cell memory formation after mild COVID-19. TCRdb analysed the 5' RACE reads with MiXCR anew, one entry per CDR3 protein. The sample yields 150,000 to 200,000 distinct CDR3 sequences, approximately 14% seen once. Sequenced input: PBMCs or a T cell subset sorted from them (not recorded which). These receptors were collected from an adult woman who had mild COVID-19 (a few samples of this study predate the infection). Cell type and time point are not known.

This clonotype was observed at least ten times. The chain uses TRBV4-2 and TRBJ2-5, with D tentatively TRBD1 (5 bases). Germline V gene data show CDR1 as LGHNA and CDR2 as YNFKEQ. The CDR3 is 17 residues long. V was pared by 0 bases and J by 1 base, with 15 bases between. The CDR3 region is CASSQDPSGSAQETQYF. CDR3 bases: TGTGCCAGCAGCCAAGATCCTTCAGGGTCAGCCCAAGAGACCCAGTACTTC.

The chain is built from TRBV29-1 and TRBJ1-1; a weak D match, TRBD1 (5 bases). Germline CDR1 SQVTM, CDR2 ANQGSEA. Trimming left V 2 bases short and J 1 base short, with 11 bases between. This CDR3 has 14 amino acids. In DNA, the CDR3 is TGCAGCGTTGAAAGGGGAGCAAAGAACACTGAAGCTTTCTTT. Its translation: CSVERGAKNTEAFF.

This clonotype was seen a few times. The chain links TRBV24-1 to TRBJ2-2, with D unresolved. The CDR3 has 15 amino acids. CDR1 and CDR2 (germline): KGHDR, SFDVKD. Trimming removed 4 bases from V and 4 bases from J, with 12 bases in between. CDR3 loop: CATSESDWATGELFF. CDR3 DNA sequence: TGTGCCACCAGTGAATCTGACTGGGCCACCGGGGAGCTGTTTTTT.

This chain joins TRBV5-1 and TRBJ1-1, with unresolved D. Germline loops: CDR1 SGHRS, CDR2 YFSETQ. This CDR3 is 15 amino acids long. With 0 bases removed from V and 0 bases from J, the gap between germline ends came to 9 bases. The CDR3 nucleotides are TGCGCCAGCAGCTTGGTTCCAGAGTTGAACACTGAAGCTTTCTTT. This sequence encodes CASSLVPELNTEAFF.

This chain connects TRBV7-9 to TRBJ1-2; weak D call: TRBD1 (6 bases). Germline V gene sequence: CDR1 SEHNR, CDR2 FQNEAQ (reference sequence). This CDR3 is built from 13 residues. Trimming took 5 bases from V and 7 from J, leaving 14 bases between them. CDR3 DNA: TGTGCCAGCAGCCCCCCAGCGACAGGTGGCTACACCTTC. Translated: CASSPPATGGYTF. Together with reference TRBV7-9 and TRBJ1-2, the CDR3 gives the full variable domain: DTGVSQNPRHKITKRGQNVTFRCDPISEHNRLYWYRQTLGQGPEFLTYFQNEAQLEKSRLLSDRFSAERPKGSFSTLEIQRTEQGDSAMYLCASSPPATGGYTFGSGTRLTVV.

CDR3 DNA: TGCAGTGCTAGCCCCGGGAGGGTGAACACCGGGGAGCTGTTTTTT. It codes for CSASPGRVNTGELFF. This chain joins TRBV20-1 and TRBJ2-2; TRBD2 aligns across 8 bases. The CDR3 runs to 15 residues. J lost 1 base, V lost 3 bases, and 4 bases had no gene match. Per the germline V gene, CDR1 is DFQATT and CDR2 is SNEGSKA (reference sequence).

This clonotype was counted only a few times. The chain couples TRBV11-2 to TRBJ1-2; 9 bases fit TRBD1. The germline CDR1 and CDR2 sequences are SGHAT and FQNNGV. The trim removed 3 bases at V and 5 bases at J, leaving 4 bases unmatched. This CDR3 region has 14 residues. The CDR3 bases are TGTGCCAGCAGCTTGATGGACAGGGGATATGGCTACACCTTC. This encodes CASSLMDRGYGYTF.

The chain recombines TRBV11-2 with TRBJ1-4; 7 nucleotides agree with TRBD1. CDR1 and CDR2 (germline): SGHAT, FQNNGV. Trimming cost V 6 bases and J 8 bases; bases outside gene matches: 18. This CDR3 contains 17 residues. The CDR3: CASSSGQELMGWEKLFF. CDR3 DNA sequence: TGTGCCAGCAGTTCCGGACAGGAATTAATGGGTTGGGAAAAACTGTTTTTT.

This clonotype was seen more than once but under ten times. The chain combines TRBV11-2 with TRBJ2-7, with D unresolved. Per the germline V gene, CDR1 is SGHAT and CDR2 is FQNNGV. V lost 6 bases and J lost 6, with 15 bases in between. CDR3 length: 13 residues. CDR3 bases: TGTGCCAGCAGACCCACACTTCTAGTCGAGCAGTACTTC. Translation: CASRPTLLVEQYF. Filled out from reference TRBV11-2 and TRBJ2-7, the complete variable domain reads EAGVAQSPRYKIIEKRQSVAFWCNPISGHATLYWYQQILGQGPKLLIQFQNNGVVDDSQLPKDRFSAERLKGVDSTLKIQPAKLEDSAVYLCASRPTLLVEQYFGPGTRLTVT.